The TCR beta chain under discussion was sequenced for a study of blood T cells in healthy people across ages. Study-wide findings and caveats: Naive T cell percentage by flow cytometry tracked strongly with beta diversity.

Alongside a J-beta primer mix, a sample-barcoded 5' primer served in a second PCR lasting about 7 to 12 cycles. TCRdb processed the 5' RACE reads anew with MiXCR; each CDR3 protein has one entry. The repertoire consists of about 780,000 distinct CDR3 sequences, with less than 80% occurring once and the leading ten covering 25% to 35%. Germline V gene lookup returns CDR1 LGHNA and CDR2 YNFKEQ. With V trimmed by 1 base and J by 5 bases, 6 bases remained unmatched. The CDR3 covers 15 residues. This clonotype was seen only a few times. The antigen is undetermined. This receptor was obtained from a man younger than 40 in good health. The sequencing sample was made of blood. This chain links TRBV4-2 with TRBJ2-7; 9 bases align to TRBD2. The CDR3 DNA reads TGTGCCAGCAGCCAAGCGAGGCTAGCGGGGAACGAGCAGTACTTC. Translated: CASSQARLAGNEQYF.